What follows are 16 T cell receptor beta chains derived from one specimen sequenced in a study of regulatory T cells in long-lasting Graves disease. Investigators prepared the TCR beta libraries by applying iRepertoire HTBI primers and Arm-PCR of CDR3 regions. Each CDR3 protein gets one entry after TCRdb re-called the multiplex PCR reads with MiXCR. The sample lists 370,000 or so distinct CDR3 sequences, under 20% occurring once. Indicated time point: newly diagnosed GD, antithyroid drugs for less than 3 months. Generation of the TCR library employed RNA extracted from PBMCs. In addition, the sample was reused for a study of T cells in Graves' hyperthyroidism and ophthalmopathy.

The material sequenced was peripheral blood mononuclear cells (PBMCs), taken at new diagnosis, from a patient treated with antithyroid drugs. The source is a woman younger than 35 with Graves disease.

This clonotype was observed many times. The V call is TRBV12-3 or TRBV12-4, the J call TRBJ2-1; D is possibly TRBD1 (5 bases). There are 15 residues in the CDR3. V lost 6 bases and J lost 7, with 19 bases in between. Here the CDR3 reads CASSPGPSGFNEQFF. CDR3 DNA sequence: TGTGCCAGCAGCCCAGGGCCTAGTGGTTTTAATGAGCAGTTCTTC.

A few counts support this clonotype. The chain links TRBV19 to TRBJ1-1; 11 bases are a match to TRBD1. The V and J ends lost 3 bases and 12 bases, in that order; junction bases with no gene match: 9. Germline lookup yields CDR1 LNHDA and CDR2 SQIVND (reference sequence). The CDR3 length is 14 residues. The CDR3 nucleotides are TGTGCCAGTAGTATCGGACAGGGGGCCGAGGAAACTTTCTTT. Residues: CASSIGQGAEETFF. The full variable domain, in which reference TRBV19 and TRBJ1-1 provide the parts outside the CDR3, is DGGITQSPKYLFRKEGQNVTLSCEQNLNHDAMYWYRQDPGQGLRLIYYSQIVNDFQKGDIAEGYSVSREKKESFPLTVTSAQKNPTAFYLCASSIGQGAEETFFGQGTRLTVV.

This clonotype was observed a few times. This chain uses TRBV29-1 with TRBJ2-2, with TRBD1 matching 9 bases. Germline V gives CDR1 SQVTM, CDR2 ANQGSEA. The CDR3 runs to 15 residues. With V trimmed by 6 bases and J by 0 bases, 5 bases remained unmatched. For the CDR3, the DNA is TGCAGCGTAGAACAGGGGGCCACGAACACCGGGGAGCTGTTTTTT. Translating gives CSVEQGATNTGELFF.

The chain employs TRBV12-5 and TRBJ2-1; 12 nucleotides match TRBD2. V was pared by 3 bases and J by 1 base, with 13 bases of the junction left unmatched. Germline V lookup: CDR1 LGHNT, CDR2 FRNRAP. The CDR3 has 20 amino acids. CDR3 nucleotide sequence: TGTGCTAGTGGTTTTTCGTCTGGACTAGCGGGGAGGTGGTCCTACAATGAGCAGTTCTTC. Residues: CASGFSSGLAGRWSYNEQFF. The whole variable domain, filled in from reference TRBV12-5 and TRBJ2-1, reads DARVTQTPRHKVTEMGQEVTMRCQPILGHNTVFWYRQTMMQGLELLAYFRNRAPLDDSGMPKDRFSAEMPDATLATLKIQPSEPRDSAVYFCASGFSSGLAGRWSYNEQFFGPGTRLTVL.

This clonotype was recorded many times. CDR3 bases: TGTGCCAGCAGCGAAGGAGGAAGTAGCTCCTACGAGCAGTACTTC. Amino acids: CASSEGGSSSYEQYF. This sequence joins TRBV9 and TRBJ2-7, with D possibly matching TRBD2 (5 bases). The CDR3 is 15 amino acids. Trimming removed 3 bases from V and 0 bases from J, with 13 bases in between. Germline lookup yields CDR1 SGDLS and CDR2 YYNGEE.

This clonotype has a count of ten or more. The chain has TRBV12-3 or TRBV12-4 and TRBJ2-1; a possible D gene is TRBD2 (5 bases). V lost 6 bases, J lost 9 bases, and 21 bases lay in between. This CDR3 has 15 amino acids. CDR3 sequence (DNA): TGTGCCAGCAGCACACTAGTTTTGGGTCCAAGTGAGCAGTTCTTC. It translates to CASSTLVLGPSEQFF.

This clonotype was counted only a few times. This chain connects TRBV5-1 to TRBJ1-3, with 7 bases identical to TRBD1. The junction had 7 bases not matched to a gene; V was cut back by 3 bases and J by 4 bases. This CDR3 contains 15 residues. Germline V gives CDR1 SGHRS, CDR2 YFSETQ. The CDR3 here is CASSSSGTAGNTIYF. Written as DNA, the CDR3 is TGCGCCAGCAGCTCCTCAGGGACAGCCGGAAACACCATATATTTT.

This clonotype was seen at least ten times. V is TRBV2 and J is TRBJ2-3; D is ambiguous. V was cut by 7 bases and J by 9 bases, with 20 bases left in between. Germline V gives CDR1 SNHLY, CDR2 FYNNEI. The CDR3 contains 14 residues. CDR3 in amino acids: CASIGRVNSGTQYF. The CDR3 bases are TGTGCCAGCATAGGACGGGTCAACAGTGGGACGCAGTATTTT.

This clonotype was recorded at least ten times. The chain links TRBV5-1 to TRBJ2-7, with D unresolved. CDR3 length equals 16 residues. Trimming removed 2 bases at V and 5 bases at J, with 20 bases between. CDR1 is SGHRS and CDR2 is YFSETQ in the germline V gene. The CDR3 sequence: CASSLSLAKPTNEQYF. The CDR3 coding sequence is TGCGCCAGCAGCTTAAGCCTGGCAAAGCCAACGAACGAGCAGTACTTC.

This chain joins TRBV11-3 and TRBJ2-3, with 9 bases aligning to TRBD1. Unmatched junction bases numbered 5, after V lost 3 bases and J lost 4 bases. The CDR3 length is 15 residues. The germline V gene has CDR1 SGHNT and CDR2 YENEEA. In DNA, the CDR3 is TGTGCCAGCAGCTTGGGGACAGGGTACGCAGATACGCAGTATTTT. This encodes CASSLGTGYADTQYF.

V and J are TRBV19 and TRBJ2-1; either TRBD1 or TRBD2 may supply D (5 bases each). CDR1 is LNHDA, CDR2 SQIVND, per germline (reference sequence). CDR3 length: 13 amino acids. The V gene lost 3 bases and the J gene lost 6 bases, with 9 bases spanning the gap. The CDR3: CASSMGVPNEQFF. The CDR3 DNA follows: TGTGCCAGTAGTATGGGGGTGCCCAATGAGCAGTTCTTC. Filled out from reference TRBV19 and TRBJ2-1, the complete variable domain reads DGGITQSPKYLFRKEGQNVTLSCEQNLNHDAMYWYRQDPGQGLRLIYYSQIVNDFQKGDIAEGYSVSREKKESFPLTVTSAQKNPTAFYLCASSMGVPNEQFFGPGTRLTVL.

This clonotype was recorded at least ten times. V usage is TRBV3-1 and J usage is TRBJ1-2; D call uncertain. The CDR3 totals 12 residues. V gave up 3 bases and J gave up 6 bases, with 8 bases separating them. Germline V gives CDR1 LGHDT, CDR2 YNNKEL (reference sequence). CDR3 protein: CASSQGMDGYTF. In DNA, the CDR3 is TGTGCCAGCAGCCAGGGAATGGATGGCTACACCTTC.

This clonotype was recorded many times. V gene TRBV20-1 combines with J gene TRBJ2-1; D unresolved. Germline lookup yields CDR1 DFQATT and CDR2 SNEGSKA (reference sequence). Deletions cut 7 bases from V and 1 base from J, with 8 bases between. This CDR3 is built from 12 residues. The CDR3 protein is CSGWPSYNEQFF. CDR3 DNA: TGCAGTGGATGGCCTTCCTACAATGAGCAGTTCTTC.

As regards this clonotype: Possible read error: a much larger clone is one base away. This rearrangement joins TRBV12-3 or TRBV12-4 to TRBJ2-7; possibly TRBD2 for D (5 bases). CDR3 size: 12 residues. Deletions cut 3 bases from V and 6 bases from J, with 9 bases between. CDR3 sequence reads: CASSLDSSEQYF. The CDR3 nucleotides are TGTGCCAGCAGTTTGGACTCTTCCGAGCAGTACTTC.

This clonotype was detected many times. V gene TRBV28 combines with J gene TRBJ2-1, with D perhaps TRBD2 (7 bases). This CDR3 has 16 amino acids. V lost 3 bases, J lost 3 bases, and 15 bases lay in between. Germline lookup yields CDR1 MDHEN and CDR2 SYDVKM. The CDR3, as DNA: TGTGCCAGCAGTTTCCCAGGGAGGGGGTACTACAATGAGCAGTTCTTC. Its protein product is CASSFPGRGYYNEQFF.

This rearrangement joins TRBV25-1 to TRBJ1-6; the D gene is possibly TRBD1 (5 bases). This CDR3 contains 13 residues. V was clipped by 9 bases and J by 9 bases, with 15 bases between them. Germline V lookup: CDR1 MGHDK, CDR2 SYGVNS. The CDR3 region has the DNA TGTGCCAGTCACCGGGACGAGGGTTCACCCCTCCACTTT. It yields the protein CASHRDEGSPLHF.